This TCR beta chain was obtained from a study of PD-1 blockade in classical Hodgkin lymphoma. Study-level findings and limits: Exclusion was applied to patients who started nivolumab under 1 year after ASCT. Diversity in CD4+ TCRs, unlike that measured in CD8+ TCRs, had risen significantly by C4D1. According to reports, newly diagnosed patients had lower baseline TCR diversity than healthy donors, and relapsed/refractory patients had lower baseline TCR diversity still. Baseline diversity in complete responders resembled that of newly diagnosed patients.

Every single patient, without exception, relapsed after autologous stem cell transplantation, and brentuximab vedotin exposure varied. Isolation of CD8+ T cells from thawed PBMCs used magnetic negative selection. Produced via immunoSEQ multiplex PCR; TCRdb's table is partial and in-frame only. This sample has 1,000 or so clones, with almost 70% found just once. Trimming stripped 1 base from V and 6 bases from J, with 10 bases between. CDR1 is MNHNS and CDR2 is SASEGT in the germline V gene. The CDR3 has 14 residues. This clone is labeled as large. The antigen remains undetermined. This clonotype was obtained from a human donor with classical Hodgkin lymphoma. J is TRBJ1-5 and V is TRBV6-1; no definite D call. Sequencing was performed on CD8+ T cells from blood, taken at baseline. The CDR3 region is CASSEEAAPQPQHF. In DNA form, the CDR3 reads TGTGCCAGCAGTGAAGAGGCAGCACCTCAGCCCCAGCATTTT.